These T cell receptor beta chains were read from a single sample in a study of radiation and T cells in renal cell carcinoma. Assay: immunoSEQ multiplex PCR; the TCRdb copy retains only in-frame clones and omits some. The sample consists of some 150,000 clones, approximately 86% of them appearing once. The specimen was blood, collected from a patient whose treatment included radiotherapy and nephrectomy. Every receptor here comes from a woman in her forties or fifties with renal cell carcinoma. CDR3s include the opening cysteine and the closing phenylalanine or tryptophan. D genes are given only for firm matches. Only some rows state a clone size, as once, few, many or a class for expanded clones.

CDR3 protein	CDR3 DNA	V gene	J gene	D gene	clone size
CASSETQGSETQYF	TGTGCCAGCAGTGAAACACAGGGGAGCGAGACCCAGTACTTC	TRBV6-4	TRBJ2-5	TRBD1	NA
CATSNEGEGGYTF	TGTGCCACCAGCAATGAAGGGGAGGGTGGCTACACCTTC	TRBV15	TRBJ1-2	NA	NA
CASSPRDSLVGEQYF	TGTGCCAGCAGCCCTCGGGACTCCCTTGTTGGCGAGCAGTACTTC	TRBV6-6	TRBJ2-7	NA	NA
CASSLVGGSYEQYF	TGTGCCAGCAGCTTAGTCGGCGGCTCCTACGAGCAGTACTTC	TRBV7-8	TRBJ2-7	NA	few
CASRGTVQTEAFF	TGTGCCAGCAGAGGGACCGTACAGACTGAAGCTTTCTTT	TRBV6-5	TRBJ1-1	NA	NA
CASSQDWGSWETQYF	TGTGCCAGCAGCCAAGATTGGGGTAGTTGGGAGACCCAGTACTTC	TRBV14	TRBJ2-5	NA	NA
CASSLEVSYEQYF	TGTGCCAGCAGCTTAGAGGTCTCCTACGAGCAGTACTTC	TRBV7-9	TRBJ2-7	NA	NA
CASRPASYEQYF	TGTGCCAGCAGGCCCGCCTCCTACGAGCAGTACTTC	TRBV6-6	TRBJ2-7	NA	NA
CASSKELGQGGQYF	TGCGCCAGCAGCAAGGAACTCGGACAGGGTGGGCAGTATTTT	TRBV5-1	TRBJ2-3	TRBD1	NA
CASSLNRAGNTIYF	TGTGCCAGCAGCTTAAATAGGGCTGGAAACACCATATATTTT	TRBV7-9	TRBJ1-3	NA	NA
CASSLGTPENSPLHF	TGTGCCAGCAGCTTGGGAACGCCCGAAAATTCACCCCTCCACTTT	TRBV7-2	TRBJ1-6	NA	NA
CASSDPVWAGSDQPQHF	TGTGCCAGCAGCGATCCGGTCTGGGCAGGTTCGGATCAGCCCCAGCATTTT	TRBV2	TRBJ1-5	NA	NA
CSVSGDKGQETQYF	TGCAGCGTTTCAGGGGATAAGGGGCAAGAGACCCAGTACTTC	TRBV29-1	TRBJ2-5	NA	NA
CASSFAGTEKYNEQFF	TGTGCCAGCAGCTTCGCTGGGACGGAAAAATACAATGAGCAGTTCTTC	TRBV7-2	TRBJ2-1	NA	NA
CASSLGGREQFF	TGTGCCAGCAGCTTAGGGGGCCGCGAGCAGTTCTTC	TRBV7-9	TRBJ2-1	NA	once
CASSQLAGGSYNEQFF	TGCGCCAGCAGCCAATTAGCGGGGGGATCCTACAATGAGCAGTTCTTC	TRBV4-3	TRBJ2-1	TRBD2	few
CAWSPTGGNEKLFF	TGTGCCTGGAGCCCGACAGGGGGCAATGAAAAACTGTTTTTT	TRBV30	TRBJ1-4	TRBD1	few
CASSPVRQENTEAFF	TGTGCCAGCTCCCCCGTAAGGCAGGAGAACACTGAAGCTTTCTTT	TRBV18	TRBJ1-1	NA	NA
CASSEQDVLEAFF	TGTGCCAGCAGTGAACAAGACGTACTTGAAGCTTTCTTT	TRBV6-1	TRBJ1-1	NA	once
CASSSTGSNQPQHF	TGTGCCAGCAGCTCGACAGGGAGCAATCAGCCCCAGCATTTT	TRBV7-3	TRBJ1-5	TRBD1	NA
CATSGGFPPGNTIYF	TGTGCCACCAGCGGGGGTTTCCCTCCTGGAAACACCATATATTTT	TRBV15	TRBJ1-3	NA	NA
CASSLDQMSGTEAFF	TGTGCCAGCAGCTTAGATCAAATGTCGGGCACTGAAGCTTTCTTT	TRBV7-2	TRBJ1-1	NA	NA
CASSSGQRGSQPQHF	TGTGCCAGCAGCTCGGGACAGCGTGGCAGTCAGCCCCAGCATTTT	TRBV5-8	TRBJ1-5	TRBD1	NA
CASSLTRDFGQETQYF	TGTGCCAGCAGTTTAACCCGGGACTTCGGTCAAGAGACCCAGTACTTC	TRBV7-2	TRBJ2-5	NA	NA
CASSEGQGYGYTF	TGTGCCAGCAGTGAAGGCCAAGGCTATGGCTACACCTTC	TRBV6-1	TRBJ1-2	NA	NA
CASSGNNRGYSNTGELFF	TGTGCCAGCAGTGGAAATAACAGGGGCTACTCGAACACCGGGGAGCTGTTTTTT	TRBV2	TRBJ2-2	TRBD1	once
CASSDEWGASTDTQYF	TGTGCCAGCAGTGACGAGTGGGGGGCATCCACAGATACGCAGTATTTT	TRBV6-4	TRBJ2-3	NA	NA
CASSASGGNEQFF	TGTGCCAGCAGCGCTAGCGGGGGCAATGAGCAGTTCTTC	TRBV14	TRBJ2-1	TRBD2	NA
CASSLAREETQYF	TGTGCCAGCAGCTTGGCGAGAGAAGAGACCCAGTACTTC	TRBV5-4	TRBJ2-5	NA	NA
CASSLVSGANNEQFF	TGCGCCAGCAGCTTGGTTAGCGGGGCCAACAATGAGCAGTTCTTC	TRBV5-1	TRBJ2-1	TRBD2	NA
CASSWTGDTIYF	TGCGCCAGCTCGTGGACGGGGGACACCATATATTTT	TRBV5-1	TRBJ1-3	NA	NA
CASTGAIEQFF	TGTGCCAGCACCGGCGCCATTGAGCAGTTCTTC	TRBV5-8	TRBJ2-1	NA	NA
CASSFAGQGARGYTF	TGTGCCAGCAGCTTCGCCGGACAGGGGGCGCGGGGCTACACCTTC	TRBV7-2	TRBJ1-2	TRBD1	NA
CASSFGRNEQFF	TGCGCCAGCAGCTTCGGGCGAAATGAGCAGTTCTTC	TRBV5-1	TRBJ2-1	NA	NA
CASSLARTGPVQPQHF	TGTGCCAGCAGCTTAGCCCGGACAGGGCCCGTTCAGCCCCAGCATTTT	TRBV7-8	TRBJ1-5	TRBD1	NA
CASSSYGQGFDEQYF	TGTGCCAGCAGCTCCTATGGACAGGGGTTCGACGAGCAGTACTTC	TRBV11-2	TRBJ2-7	TRBD1	NA
CASSQHARPTDTQYF	TGCGCCAGCAGCCAGCACGCGAGGCCAACAGATACGCAGTATTTT	TRBV4-1	TRBJ2-3	NA	NA
CAIPFGLAGGYNTGELFF	TGTGCCATCCCCTTCGGGCTAGCGGGGGGCTATAACACCGGGGAGCTGTTTTTT	TRBV10-3	TRBJ2-2	TRBD2	few